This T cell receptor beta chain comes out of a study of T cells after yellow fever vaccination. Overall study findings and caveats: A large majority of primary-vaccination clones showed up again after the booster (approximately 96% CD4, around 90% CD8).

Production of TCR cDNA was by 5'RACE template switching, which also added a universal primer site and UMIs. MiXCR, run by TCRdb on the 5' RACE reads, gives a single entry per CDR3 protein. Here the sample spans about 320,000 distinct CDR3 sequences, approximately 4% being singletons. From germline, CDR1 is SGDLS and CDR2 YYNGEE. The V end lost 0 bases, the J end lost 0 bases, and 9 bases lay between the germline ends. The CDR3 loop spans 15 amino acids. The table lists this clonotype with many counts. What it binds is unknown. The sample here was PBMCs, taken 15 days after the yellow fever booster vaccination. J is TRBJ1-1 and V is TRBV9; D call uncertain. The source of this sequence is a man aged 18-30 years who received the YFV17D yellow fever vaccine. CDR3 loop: CASSVGVALNTEAFF. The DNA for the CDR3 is TGTGCCAGCAGCGTAGGAGTGGCCCTGAACACTGAAGCTTTCTTT.